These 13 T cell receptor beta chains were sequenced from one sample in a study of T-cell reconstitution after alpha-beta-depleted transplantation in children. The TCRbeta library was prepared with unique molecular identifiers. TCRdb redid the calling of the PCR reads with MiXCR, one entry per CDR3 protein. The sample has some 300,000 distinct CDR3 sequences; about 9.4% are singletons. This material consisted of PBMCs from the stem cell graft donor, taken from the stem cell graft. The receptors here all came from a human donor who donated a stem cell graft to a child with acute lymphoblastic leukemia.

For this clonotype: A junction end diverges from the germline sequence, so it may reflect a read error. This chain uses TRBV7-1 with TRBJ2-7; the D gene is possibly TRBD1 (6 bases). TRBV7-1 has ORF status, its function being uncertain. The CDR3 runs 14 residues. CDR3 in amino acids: CASSSKLGQYEHYF. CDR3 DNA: TGTGCCAGCAGCTCCAAACTCGGACAGTACGAGCACTACTTC.

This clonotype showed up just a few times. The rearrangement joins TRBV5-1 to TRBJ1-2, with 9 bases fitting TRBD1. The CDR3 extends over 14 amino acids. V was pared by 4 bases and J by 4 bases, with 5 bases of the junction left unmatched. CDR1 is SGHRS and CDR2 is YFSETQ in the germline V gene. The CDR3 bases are TGCGCCAGCAGCACGGGACAGGGTTCCTATGGCTACACCTTC. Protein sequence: CASSTGQGSYGYTF.

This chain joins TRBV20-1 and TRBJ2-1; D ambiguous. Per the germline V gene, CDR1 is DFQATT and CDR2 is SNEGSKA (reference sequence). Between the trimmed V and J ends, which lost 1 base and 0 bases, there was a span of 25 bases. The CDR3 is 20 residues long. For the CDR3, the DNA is TGCAGTGCTAGAGGTTGGAGATCCAGCCGTGTTTCCAGCTCCTACAATGAGCAGTTCTTC. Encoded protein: CSARGWRSSRVSSSYNEQFF.

The CDR3 sequence is CASSYLTGDAYNEQFF. CDR3 DNA: TGTGCCAGCAGCTACCTGACAGGGGATGCCTACAATGAGCAGTTCTTC. This chain uses TRBV11-3 with TRBJ2-1; 8 bases match TRBD1. The CDR3 runs to 16 residues. CDR1 and CDR2 from the germline V gene are SGHNT and YENEEA. Trimming took 4 bases from V and 2 from J; bases not matched to a gene: 7. Looking up the rest from reference TRBV11-3 and TRBJ2-1 gives the full variable domain: EAGVVQSPRYKIIEKKQPVAFWCNPISGHNTLYWYLQNLGQGPELLIRYENEEAVDDSQLPKDRFSAERLKGVDSTLKIQPAELGDSAVYLCASSYLTGDAYNEQFFGPGTRLTVL.

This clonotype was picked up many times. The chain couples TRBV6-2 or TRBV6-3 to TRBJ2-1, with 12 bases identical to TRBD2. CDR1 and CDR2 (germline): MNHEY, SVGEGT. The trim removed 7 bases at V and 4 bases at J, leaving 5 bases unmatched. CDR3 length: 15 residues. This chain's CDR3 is CASTETSGSYNEQFF. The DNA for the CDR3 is TGTGCCAGCACCGAGACTAGCGGGAGTTACAATGAGCAGTTCTTC.

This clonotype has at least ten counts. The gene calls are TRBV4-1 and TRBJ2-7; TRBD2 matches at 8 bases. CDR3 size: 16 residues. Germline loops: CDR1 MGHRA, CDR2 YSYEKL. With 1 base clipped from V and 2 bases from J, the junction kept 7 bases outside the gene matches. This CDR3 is CASSQGSGSSTYEQYF. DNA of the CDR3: TGCGCCAGCAGCCAAGGGAGCGGGAGCTCTACCTACGAGCAGTACTTC.

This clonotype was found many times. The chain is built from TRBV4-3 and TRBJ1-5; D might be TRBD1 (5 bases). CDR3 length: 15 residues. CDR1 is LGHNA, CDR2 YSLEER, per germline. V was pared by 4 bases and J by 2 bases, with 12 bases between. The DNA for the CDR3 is TGCGCCAGCAGCCCCGGGGGTTTGGGCAATCAGCCCCAGCATTTT. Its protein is CASSPGGLGNQPQHF.

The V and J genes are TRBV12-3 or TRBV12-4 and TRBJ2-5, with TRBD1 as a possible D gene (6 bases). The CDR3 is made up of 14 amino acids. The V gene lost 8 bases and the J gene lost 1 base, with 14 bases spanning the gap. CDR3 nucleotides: TGTGCCAGCGCCATCACAGGGACCCAAGAGACCCAGTACTTC. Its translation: CASAITGTQETQYF.

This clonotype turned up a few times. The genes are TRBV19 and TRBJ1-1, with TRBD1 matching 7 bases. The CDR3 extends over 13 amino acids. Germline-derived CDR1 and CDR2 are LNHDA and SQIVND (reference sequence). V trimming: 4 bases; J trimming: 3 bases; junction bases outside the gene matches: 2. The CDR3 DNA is TGTGCCAGTAGTACAGGGGGGGACACTGAAGCTTTCTTT. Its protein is CASSTGGDTEAFF.

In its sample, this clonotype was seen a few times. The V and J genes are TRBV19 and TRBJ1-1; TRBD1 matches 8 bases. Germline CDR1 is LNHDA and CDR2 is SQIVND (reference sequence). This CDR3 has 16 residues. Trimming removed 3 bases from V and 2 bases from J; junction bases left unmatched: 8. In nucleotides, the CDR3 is TGTGCCAGTAGTATTGGACAGGGATGGGACAACACTGAAGCTTTCTTT. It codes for CASSIGQGWDNTEAFF.

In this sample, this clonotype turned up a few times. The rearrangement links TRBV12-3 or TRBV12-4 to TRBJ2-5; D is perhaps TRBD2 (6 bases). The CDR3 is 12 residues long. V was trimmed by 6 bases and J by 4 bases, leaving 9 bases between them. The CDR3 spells CASRGLGETQYF. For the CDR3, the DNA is TGTGCCAGCAGGGGACTCGGAGAGACCCAGTACTTC.

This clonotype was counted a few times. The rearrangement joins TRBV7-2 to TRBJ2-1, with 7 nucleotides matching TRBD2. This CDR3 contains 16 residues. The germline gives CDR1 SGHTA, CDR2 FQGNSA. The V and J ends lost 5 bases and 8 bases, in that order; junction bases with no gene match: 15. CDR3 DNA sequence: TGTGCCAGCAGCCCCCGGGCTAGCGGAGGAAGAGATGAGCAGTTCTTC. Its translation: CASSPRASGGRDEQFF.

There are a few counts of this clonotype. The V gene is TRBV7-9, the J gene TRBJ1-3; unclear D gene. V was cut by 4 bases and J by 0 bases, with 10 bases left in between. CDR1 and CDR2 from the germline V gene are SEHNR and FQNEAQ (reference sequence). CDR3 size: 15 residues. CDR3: CASSSSGVSGNTIYF. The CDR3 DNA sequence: TGTGCCAGCAGCTCGAGTGGGGTCTCTGGAAACACCATATATTTT.